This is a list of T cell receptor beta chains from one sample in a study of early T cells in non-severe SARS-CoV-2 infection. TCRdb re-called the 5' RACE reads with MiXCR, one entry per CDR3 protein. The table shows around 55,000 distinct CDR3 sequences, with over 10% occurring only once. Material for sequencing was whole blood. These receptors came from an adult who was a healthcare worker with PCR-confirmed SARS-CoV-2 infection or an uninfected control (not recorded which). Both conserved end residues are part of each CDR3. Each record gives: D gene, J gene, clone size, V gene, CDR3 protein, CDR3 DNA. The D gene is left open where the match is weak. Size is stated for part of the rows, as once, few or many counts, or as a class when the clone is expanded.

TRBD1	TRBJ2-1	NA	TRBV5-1	CASSTGQVLGEQFF	TGCGCCAGCAGCACGGGACAGGTCCTCGGGGAGCAGTTCTTC
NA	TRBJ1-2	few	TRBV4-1	CASSQAPSWSNYGYTF	TGCGCCAGCAGCCAAGCACCATCGTGGAGTAACTATGGCTACACCTTC
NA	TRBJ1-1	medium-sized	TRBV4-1	CASSQVGVTEAFF	TGCGCCAGCAGCCAAGTTGGGGTCACTGAAGCTTTCTTT
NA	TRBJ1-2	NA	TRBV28	CASSSGLYYGYTF	TGTGCCAGCAGTTCGGGACTATACTATGGCTACACCTTC
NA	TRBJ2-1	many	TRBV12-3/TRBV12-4	CASSPGTRNEQFF	TGTGCCAGCAGCCCCGGGACCCGCAATGAGCAGTTCTTC
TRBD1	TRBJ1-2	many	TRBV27	CASSFSGGGGYTF	TGTGCCAGCAGTTTTTCAGGGGGCGGCGGCTACACCTTC
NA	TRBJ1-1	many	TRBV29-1	CSVETPMNTEAFF	TGCAGCGTTGAGACTCCCATGAACACTGAAGCTTTCTTT
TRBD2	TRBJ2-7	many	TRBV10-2	CASSSREGSYEQYF	TGCGCCAGCAGTTCGCGGGAGGGGTCCTACGAGCAGTACTTC
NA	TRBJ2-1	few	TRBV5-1	CASSPGSGYNEQFF	TGCGCCAGCAGCCCCGGGAGTGGGTACAATGAGCAGTTCTTC
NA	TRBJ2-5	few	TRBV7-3	CASSLGRQETQYF	TGTGCCAGCAGCTTAGGGCGTCAAGAGACCCAGTACTTC
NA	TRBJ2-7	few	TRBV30	CAWNSMGSGEQYF	TGTGCCTGGAACTCTATGGGGTCTGGCGAGCAGTACTTC
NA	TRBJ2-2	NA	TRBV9	CASSVDPGELFF	TGTGCCAGCAGCGTAGACCCCGGAGAGCTGTTTTTT